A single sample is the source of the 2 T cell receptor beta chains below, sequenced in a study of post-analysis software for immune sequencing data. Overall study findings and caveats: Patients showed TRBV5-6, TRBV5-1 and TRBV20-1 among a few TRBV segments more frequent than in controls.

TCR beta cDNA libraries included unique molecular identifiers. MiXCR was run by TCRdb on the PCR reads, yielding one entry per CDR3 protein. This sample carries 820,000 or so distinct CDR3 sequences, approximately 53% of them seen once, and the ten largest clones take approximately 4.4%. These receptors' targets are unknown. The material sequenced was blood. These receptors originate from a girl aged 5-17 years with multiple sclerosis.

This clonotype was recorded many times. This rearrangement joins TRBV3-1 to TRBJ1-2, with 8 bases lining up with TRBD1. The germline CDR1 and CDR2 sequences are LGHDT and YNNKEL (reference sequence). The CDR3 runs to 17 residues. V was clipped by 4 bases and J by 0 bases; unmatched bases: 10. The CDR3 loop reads CASSPGTGRKTNYGYTF. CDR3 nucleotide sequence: TGTGCCAGCAGCCCCGGGACAGGTCGGAAAACTAACTATGGCTACACCTTC.

The DNA of the CDR3 is TGTGCCAGCATTGCCGCAATTAGGGCCCCTGAAGCTTTCTTT. Its translation is CASIAAIRAPEAFF. The chain couples TRBV6-6 to TRBJ1-1; D unclear. The V and J ends lost 7 bases and 6 bases respectively, with 18 bases between them. Germline assignment: CDR1 MNHNY and CDR2 SVGAGI (reference sequence). The CDR3 runs to 14 residues.